This T cell receptor (beta chain) was identified during a study of OX40 agonist ivuxolimab in advanced cancers. Sample share makes this clone large. Measured with immunoSEQ multiplex PCR; TCRdb has only the in-frame clones, and not every one. The data hold 20,000 to 25,000 clones, with around four fifths observed a single time. The V end lost 0 bases, the J end lost 4 bases, and 10 bases lay between the germline ends. The CDR3 contains 15 residues. Per germline, CDR1 SGDLS and CDR2 YYNGEE. The sequence was collected from an adult with an advanced solid tumor such as melanoma, head and neck, liver or kidney cancer. V is TRBV9 and J is TRBJ2-2; weak D call: TRBD2 (6 bases). The sequences come from CD4+ or CD8+ T cells sorted from blood, collected in a trial of the OX40 agonist ivuxolimab. This CDR3 is CASSVVGSLTGELFF. CDR3 nucleotide sequence: TGTGCCAGCAGCGTAGTCGGGAGTCTCACCGGGGAGCTGTTTTTT.